This TCR beta chain was captured in a study of blood T cells in healthy people across ages. General study findings and limits: Among T cells, TCR beta diversity per million cells dropped roughly linearly as age rose. A conclusive naive versus antigen-experienced comparison was prevented by the unsorted PBMCs.

CDR3 size: 16 residues. Germline lookup yields CDR1 MGHRA and CDR2 YSYEKL. Trimming left V 0 bases short and J 11 bases short, with 17 bases between. A word on this clonotype: No antigen is known for it.

For the second PCR, which ran for about 6 to 12 cycles, a sample-barcoded 5' primer and a J-beta primer mix were used. MiXCR, applied by TCRdb to the 5' RACE reads, yields one record per CDR3 protein. The table records some 1.5 million distinct CDR3 sequences, about 45% of them present only once. Sample: blood. This TCR derives from a woman aged 18-29 years in good health. The V call is TRBV4-1, the J call TRBJ2-6, with D maybe TRBD1 (6 bases). CDR3 protein: CASSQEDGTLLHVLTF. For the CDR3, the DNA is TGCGCCAGCAGCCAAGAGGACGGGACACTGCTACACGTCCTGACTTTC.